This entry describes one T cell receptor beta chain. Its target is unknown. This record comes from a study of T-cell reconstitution after alpha-beta-depleted transplantation in children. V lost 4 bases and J lost 1, with 14 bases in between. The CDR3 runs to 15 residues. The germline V gene encodes CDR1 MNHEY and CDR2 SVGAGI. Study-wide results and caveats: The authors attributed T-cell counts and diversity one year after transplant mostly to newly produced T cells. Diversity of TCRbeta at day 60 was high in some patients, arising from surviving recipient T cells and thymic progenitors. Expanded graft clones, several hundred of them, were reportedly the source of alpha-beta T cells about two months after transplant.

Construction of the TCRbeta library involved unique molecular identifiers. In TCRdb, the PCR reads were re-called with MiXCR into one record per CDR3 protein. This table has 100,000 to 150,000 distinct CDR3 sequences, 20% to 25% appearing once. This sequence originates from a male patient under 10 years old who had a stem cell transplant for chronic granulomatous disease, so the T cells may come from the graft donor. Here the sequenced sample was PBMCs, mostly from graft donor cells, taken 180 days after TCRalphabeta/CD19-depleted stem cell transplant. The chain joins TRBV6-5 to TRBJ2-7; TRBD1 might be the D (6 bases). The CDR3 spells CASSWFRTDSYEQYF. The CDR3 DNA reads as TGTGCCAGCAGTTGGTTTCGGACAGATTCCTACGAGCAGTACTTC.